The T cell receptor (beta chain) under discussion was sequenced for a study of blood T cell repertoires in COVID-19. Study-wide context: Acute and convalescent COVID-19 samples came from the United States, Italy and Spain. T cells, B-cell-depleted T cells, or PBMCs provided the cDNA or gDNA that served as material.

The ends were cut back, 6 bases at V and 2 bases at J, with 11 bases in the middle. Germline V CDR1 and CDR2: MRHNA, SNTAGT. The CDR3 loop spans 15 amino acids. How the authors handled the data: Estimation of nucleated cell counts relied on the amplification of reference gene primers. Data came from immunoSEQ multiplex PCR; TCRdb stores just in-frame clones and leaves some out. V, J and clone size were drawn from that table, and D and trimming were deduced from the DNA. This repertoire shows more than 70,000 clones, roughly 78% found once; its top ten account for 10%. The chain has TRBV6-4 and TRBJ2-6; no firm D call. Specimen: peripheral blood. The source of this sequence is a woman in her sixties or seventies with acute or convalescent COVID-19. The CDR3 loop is CASSPNGAGANVLTF. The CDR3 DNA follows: TGTGCCAGCAGCCCTAATGGAGCTGGGGCCAACGTCCTGACTTTC.